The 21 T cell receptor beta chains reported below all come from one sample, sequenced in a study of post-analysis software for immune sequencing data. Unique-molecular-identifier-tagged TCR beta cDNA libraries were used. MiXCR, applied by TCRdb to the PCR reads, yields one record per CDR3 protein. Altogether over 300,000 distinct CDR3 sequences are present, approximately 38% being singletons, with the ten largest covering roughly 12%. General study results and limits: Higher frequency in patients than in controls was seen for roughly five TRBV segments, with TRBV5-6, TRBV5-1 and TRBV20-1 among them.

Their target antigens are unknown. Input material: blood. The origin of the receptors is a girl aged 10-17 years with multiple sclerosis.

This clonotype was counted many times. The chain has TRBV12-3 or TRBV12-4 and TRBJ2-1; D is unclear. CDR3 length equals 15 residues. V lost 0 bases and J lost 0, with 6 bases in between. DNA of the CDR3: TGTGCCAGCAGTTTAGCCCCGGGCTCCTACAATGAGCAGTTCTTC. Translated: CASSLAPGSYNEQFF.

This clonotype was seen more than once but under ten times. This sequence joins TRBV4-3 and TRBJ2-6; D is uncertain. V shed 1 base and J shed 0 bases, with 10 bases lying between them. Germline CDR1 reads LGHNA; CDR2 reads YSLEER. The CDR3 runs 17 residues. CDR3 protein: CASSQGMGNSGANVLTF. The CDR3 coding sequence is TGCGCCAGCAGCCAAGGGATGGGGAACTCTGGGGCCAACGTCCTGACTTTC.

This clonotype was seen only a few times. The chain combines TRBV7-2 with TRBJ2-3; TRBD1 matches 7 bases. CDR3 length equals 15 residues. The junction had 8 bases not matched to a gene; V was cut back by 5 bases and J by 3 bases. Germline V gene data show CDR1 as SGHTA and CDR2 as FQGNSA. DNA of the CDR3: TGTGCCAGCAGCCCCACAGGGGATGGAACAGATACGCAGTATTTT. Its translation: CASSPTGDGTDTQYF.

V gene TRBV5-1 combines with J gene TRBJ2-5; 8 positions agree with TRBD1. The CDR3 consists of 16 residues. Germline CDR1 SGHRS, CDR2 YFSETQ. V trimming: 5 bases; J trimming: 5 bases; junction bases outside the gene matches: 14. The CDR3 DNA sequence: TGCGCCAGCAGACTTGCAGGGGGCGGTTTTCCGGAGACCCAGTACTTC. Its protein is CASRLAGGGFPETQYF.

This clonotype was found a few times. CDR3 in amino acids: CATSSRFSNQPQHF. Here the CDR3 DNA reads TGTGCCACCAGCAGCAGGTTTAGCAATCAGCCCCAGCATTTT. The gene calls are TRBV15 and TRBJ1-5; no clear D gene. Germline V gene data show CDR1 as LNHNV and CDR2 as YYDKDF (reference sequence). The CDR3 has 14 amino acids. V lost 3 bases and J 0 bases, leaving 6 bases between the germline ends.

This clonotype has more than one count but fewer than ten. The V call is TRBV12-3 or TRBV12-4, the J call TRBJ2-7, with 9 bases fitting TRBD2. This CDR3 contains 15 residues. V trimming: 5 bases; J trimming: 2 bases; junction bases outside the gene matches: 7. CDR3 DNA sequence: TGTGCCAGCAGTCCCCTAGCGGGGATCACCTACGAGCAGTACTTC. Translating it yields CASSPLAGITYEQYF.

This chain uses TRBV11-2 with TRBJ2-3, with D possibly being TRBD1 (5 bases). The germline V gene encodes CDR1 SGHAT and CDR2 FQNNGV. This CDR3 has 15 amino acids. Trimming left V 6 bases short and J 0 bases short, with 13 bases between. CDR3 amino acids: CASRGIRGSTDTQYF. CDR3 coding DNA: TGTGCCAGCAGGGGGATAAGGGGTAGCACAGATACGCAGTATTTT. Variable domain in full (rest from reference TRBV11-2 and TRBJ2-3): EAGVAQSPRYKIIEKRQSVAFWCNPISGHATLYWYQQILGQGPKLLIQFQNNGVVDDSQLPKDRFSAERLKGVDSTLKIQPAKLEDSAVYLCASRGIRGSTDTQYFGPGTRLTVL.

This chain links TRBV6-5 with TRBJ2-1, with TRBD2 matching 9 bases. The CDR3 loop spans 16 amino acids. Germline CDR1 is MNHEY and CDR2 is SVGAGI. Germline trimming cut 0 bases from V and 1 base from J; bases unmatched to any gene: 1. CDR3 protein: CASSYSSGGSYNEQFF. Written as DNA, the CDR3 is TGTGCCAGCAGTTACTCCAGCGGGGGGTCCTACAATGAGCAGTTCTTC.

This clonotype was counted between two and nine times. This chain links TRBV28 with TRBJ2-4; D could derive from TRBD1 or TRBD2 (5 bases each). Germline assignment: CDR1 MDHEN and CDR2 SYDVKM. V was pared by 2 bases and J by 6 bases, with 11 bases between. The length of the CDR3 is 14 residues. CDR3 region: CASSLRGGGNIQYF. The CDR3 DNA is TGTGCCAGCAGTTTAAGGGGCGGAGGAAACATTCAGTACTTC.

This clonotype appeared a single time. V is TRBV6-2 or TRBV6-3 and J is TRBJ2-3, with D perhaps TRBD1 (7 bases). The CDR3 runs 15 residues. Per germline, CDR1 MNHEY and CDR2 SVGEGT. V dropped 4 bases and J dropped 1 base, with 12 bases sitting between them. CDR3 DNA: TGTGCCAGCAGTTGCGGGACAGCGGGCACAGATACGCAGTATTTT. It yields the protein CASSCGTAGTDTQYF.

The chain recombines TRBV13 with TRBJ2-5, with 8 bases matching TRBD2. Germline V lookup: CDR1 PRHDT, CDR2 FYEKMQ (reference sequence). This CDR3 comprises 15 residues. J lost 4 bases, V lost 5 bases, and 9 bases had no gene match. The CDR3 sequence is CASSLFGGARETQYF. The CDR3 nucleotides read TGTGCCAGCAGCCTCTTCGGGGGGGCCCGAGAGACCCAGTACTTC.

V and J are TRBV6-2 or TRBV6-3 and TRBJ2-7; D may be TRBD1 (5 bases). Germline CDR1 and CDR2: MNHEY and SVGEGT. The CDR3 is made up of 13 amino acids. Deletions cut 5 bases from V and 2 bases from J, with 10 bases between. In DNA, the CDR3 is TGTGCCAGCAGTAAAACAGGTACCTACGAGCAGTACTTC. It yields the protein CASSKTGTYEQYF.

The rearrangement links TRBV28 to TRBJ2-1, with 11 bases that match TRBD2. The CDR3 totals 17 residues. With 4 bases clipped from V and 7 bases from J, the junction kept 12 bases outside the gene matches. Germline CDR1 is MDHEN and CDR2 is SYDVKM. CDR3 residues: CASSSTRLAGGRNEQFF. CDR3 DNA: TGTGCCAGCAGTTCGACGAGGCTAGCGGGGGGCCGGAATGAGCAGTTCTTC.

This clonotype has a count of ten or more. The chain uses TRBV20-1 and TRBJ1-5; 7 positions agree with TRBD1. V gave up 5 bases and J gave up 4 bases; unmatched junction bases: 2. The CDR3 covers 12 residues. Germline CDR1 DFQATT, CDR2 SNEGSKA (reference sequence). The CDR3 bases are TGCAGTGCTTGGGACAGTAATCAGCCCCAGCATTTT. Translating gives CSAWDSNQPQHF.

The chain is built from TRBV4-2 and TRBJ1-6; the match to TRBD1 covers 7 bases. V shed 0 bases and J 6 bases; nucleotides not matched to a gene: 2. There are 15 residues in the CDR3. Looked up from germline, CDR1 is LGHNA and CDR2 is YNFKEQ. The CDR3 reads CASSQDAGGNSPLHF. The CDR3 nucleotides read TGTGCCAGCAGCCAAGACGCAGGGGGTAATTCACCCCTCCACTTT.

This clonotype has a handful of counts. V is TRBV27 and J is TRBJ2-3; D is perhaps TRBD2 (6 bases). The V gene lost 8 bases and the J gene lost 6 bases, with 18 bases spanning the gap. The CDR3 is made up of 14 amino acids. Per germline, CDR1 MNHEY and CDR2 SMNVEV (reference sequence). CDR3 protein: CASGRGTRTDTQYF. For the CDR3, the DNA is TGTGCCAGCGGACGCGGGACTCGGACGGATACGCAGTATTTT.

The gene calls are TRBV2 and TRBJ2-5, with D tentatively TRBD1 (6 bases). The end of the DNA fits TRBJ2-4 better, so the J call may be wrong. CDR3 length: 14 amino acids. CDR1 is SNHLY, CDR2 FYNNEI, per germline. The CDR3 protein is CASSEPRGRNIQYF. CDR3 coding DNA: TGTGCCAGCAGCGAACCCAGGGGTCGGAACATTCAGTACTTC.

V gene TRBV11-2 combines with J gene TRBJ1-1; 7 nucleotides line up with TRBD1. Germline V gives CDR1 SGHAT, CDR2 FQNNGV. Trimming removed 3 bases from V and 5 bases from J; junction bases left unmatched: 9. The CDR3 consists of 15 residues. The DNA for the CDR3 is TGTGCCAGCAGCTTCGGAAGACAGGGACCGACTGAAGCTTTCTTT. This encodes CASSFGRQGPTEAFF.

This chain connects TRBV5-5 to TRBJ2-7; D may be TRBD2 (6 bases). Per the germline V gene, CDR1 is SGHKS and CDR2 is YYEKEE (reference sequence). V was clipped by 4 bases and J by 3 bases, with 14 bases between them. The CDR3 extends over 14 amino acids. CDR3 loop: CASSLGTEGYEQYF. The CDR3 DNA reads TGTGCCAGCAGCCTCGGGACTGAGGGCTACGAGCAGTACTTC.

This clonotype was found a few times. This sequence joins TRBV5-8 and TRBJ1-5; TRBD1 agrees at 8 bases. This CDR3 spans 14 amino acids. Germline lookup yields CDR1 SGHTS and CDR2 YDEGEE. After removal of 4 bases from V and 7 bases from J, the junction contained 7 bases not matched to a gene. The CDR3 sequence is CASSRQGSGQPQHF. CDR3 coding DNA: TGTGCCAGCAGCAGACAGGGGTCCGGGCAGCCCCAGCATTTT.

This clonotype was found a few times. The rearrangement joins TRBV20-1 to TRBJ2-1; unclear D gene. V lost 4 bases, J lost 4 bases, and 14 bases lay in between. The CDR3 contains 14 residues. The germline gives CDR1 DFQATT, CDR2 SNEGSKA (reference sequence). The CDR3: CSATVLRVYNEQFF. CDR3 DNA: TGCAGTGCTACGGTTCTAAGGGTGTACAATGAGCAGTTCTTC.